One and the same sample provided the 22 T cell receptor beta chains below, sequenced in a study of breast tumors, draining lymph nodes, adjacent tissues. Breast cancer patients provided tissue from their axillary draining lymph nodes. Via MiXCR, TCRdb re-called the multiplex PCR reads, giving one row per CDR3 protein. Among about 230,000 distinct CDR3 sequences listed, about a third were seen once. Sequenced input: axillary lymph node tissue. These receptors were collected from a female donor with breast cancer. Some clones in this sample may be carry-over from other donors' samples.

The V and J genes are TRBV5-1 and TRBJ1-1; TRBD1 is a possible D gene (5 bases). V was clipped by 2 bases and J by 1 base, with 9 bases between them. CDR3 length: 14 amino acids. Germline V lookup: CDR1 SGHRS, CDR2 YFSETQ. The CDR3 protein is CASSFAGTNTEAFF. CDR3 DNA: TGCGCCAGCAGCTTCGCGGGGACGAACACTGAAGCTTTCTTT.

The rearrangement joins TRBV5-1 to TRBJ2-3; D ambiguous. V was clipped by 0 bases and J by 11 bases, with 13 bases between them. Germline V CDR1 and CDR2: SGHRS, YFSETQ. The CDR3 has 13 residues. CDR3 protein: CASSLDSYNEQYF. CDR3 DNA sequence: TGCGCCAGCAGCTTGGACTCCTACAATGAGCAGTATTTT.

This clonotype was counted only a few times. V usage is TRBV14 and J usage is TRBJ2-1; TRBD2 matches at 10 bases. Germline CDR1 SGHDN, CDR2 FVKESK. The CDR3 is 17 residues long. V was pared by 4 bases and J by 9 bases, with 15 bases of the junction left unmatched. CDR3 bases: TGTGCCAGCAGCCCTCCCCGGACTAGCGGAGGGGCCTCTGAGCAGTTCTTC. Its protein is CASSPPRTSGGASEQFF.

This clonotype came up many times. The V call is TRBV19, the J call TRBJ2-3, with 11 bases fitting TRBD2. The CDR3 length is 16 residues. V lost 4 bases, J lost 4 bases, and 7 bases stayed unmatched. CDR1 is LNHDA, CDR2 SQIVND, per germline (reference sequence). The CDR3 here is CASSTPTSGKSDTQYF. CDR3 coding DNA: TGTGCCAGTAGTACTCCGACTAGCGGGAAGTCAGATACGCAGTATTTT.

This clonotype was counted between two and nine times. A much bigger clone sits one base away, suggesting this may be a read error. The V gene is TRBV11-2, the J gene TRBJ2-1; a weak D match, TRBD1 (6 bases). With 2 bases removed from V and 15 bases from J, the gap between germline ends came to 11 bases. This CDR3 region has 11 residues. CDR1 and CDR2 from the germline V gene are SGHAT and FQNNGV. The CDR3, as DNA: TGTGCCAGCAGCTTACACTGGGGGCCGTTCTTC. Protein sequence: CASSLHWGPFF.

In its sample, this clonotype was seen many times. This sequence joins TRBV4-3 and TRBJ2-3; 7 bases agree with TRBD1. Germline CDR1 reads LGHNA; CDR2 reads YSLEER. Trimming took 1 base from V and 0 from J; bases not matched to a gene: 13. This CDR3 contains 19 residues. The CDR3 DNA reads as TGCGCCAGCAGCCAAGTAGTCGGGACAGAACCCTCTAGCACAGATACGCAGTATTTT. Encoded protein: CASSQVVGTEPSSTDTQYF.

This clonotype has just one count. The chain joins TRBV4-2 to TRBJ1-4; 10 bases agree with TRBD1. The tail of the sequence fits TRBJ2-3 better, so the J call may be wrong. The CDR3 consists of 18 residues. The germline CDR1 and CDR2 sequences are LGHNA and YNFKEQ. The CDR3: CASSQQRTGGVRTDTQYF. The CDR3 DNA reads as TGTGCCAGCAGCCAACAACGGACAGGGGGAGTGAGGACAGATACGCAGTATTTT.

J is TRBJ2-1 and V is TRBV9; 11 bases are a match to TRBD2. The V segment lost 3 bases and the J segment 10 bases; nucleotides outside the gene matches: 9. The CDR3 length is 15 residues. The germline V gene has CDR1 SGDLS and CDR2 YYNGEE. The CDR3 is CASSGISGRAREQFF. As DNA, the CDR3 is TGTGCCAGCAGCGGGATTAGCGGGAGGGCCAGAGAGCAGTTCTTC.

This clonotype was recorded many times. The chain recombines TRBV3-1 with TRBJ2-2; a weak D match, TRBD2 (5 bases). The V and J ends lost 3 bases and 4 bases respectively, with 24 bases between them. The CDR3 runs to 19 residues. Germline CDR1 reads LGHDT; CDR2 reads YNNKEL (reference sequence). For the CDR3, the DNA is TGTGCCAGCAGCCATAAGGGAAGCGGTAGAAGTGGGCGCACCGGGGAGCTGTTTTTT. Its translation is CASSHKGSGRSGRTGELFF. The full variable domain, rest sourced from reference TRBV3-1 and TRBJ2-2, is DTAVSQTPKYLVTQMGNDKSIKCEQNLGHDTMYWYKQDSKKFLKIMFSYNNKELIINETVPNRFSPKSPDKAHLNLHINSLELGDSAVYFCASSHKGSGRSGRTGELFFGEGSRLTVL.

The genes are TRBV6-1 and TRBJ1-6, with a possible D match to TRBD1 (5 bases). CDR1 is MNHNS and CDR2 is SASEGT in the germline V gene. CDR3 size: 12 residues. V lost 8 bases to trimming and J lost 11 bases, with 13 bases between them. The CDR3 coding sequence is TGTGCCAGCTCTGTCAGGGAGACACCCCTCCACTTT. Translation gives CASSVRETPLHF.

CDR3: CASSSEDPLAGQETQYF. The DNA of the CDR3 is TGTGCCAGCAGCTCCGAAGACCCACTAGCGGGACAAGAGACCCAGTACTTC. V gene TRBV11-3 combines with J gene TRBJ2-5; TRBD2 aligns across 10 bases. The CDR3 runs 17 residues. The germline gives CDR1 SGHNT, CDR2 YENEEA. The V gene end was trimmed by 4 bases and the J gene end by 2 bases; junction bases not matched to a gene: 10. The entire variable domain, with the rest obtained from reference TRBV11-3 and TRBJ2-5, is as follows: EAGVVQSPRYKIIEKKQPVAFWCNPISGHNTLYWYLQNLGQGPELLIRYENEEAVDDSQLPKDRFSAERLKGVDSTLKIQPAELGDSAVYLCASSSEDPLAGQETQYFGPGTRLLVL.

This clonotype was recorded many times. The CDR3: CSAQTSGGTYNEQFF. CDR3 coding DNA: TGCAGTGCGCAGACTAGCGGAGGGACCTACAATGAGCAGTTCTTC. The rearrangement links TRBV20-1 to TRBJ2-1, with TRBD2 matching 9 bases. This CDR3 is built from 15 residues. The V segment lost 6 bases and the J segment 2 bases; nucleotides outside the gene matches: 8. In germline, CDR1 is DFQATT, CDR2 SNEGSKA (reference sequence).

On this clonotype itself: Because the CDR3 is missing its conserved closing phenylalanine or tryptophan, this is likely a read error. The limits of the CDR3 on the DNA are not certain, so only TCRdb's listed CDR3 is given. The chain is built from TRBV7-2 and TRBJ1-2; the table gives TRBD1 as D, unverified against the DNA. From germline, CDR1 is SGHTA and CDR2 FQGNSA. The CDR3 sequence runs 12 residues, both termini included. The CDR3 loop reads CASSLAGQGHSL.

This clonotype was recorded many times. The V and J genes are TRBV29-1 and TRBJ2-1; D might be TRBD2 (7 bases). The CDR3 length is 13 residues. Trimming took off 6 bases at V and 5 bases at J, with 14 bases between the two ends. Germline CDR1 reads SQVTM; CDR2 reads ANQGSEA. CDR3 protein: CSVQGGDDNEQFF. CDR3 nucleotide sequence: TGCAGCGTCCAAGGGGGGGACGACAATGAGCAGTTCTTC.

This chain's CDR3 is CASSLDMTSGRGQGERLFF. The CDR3 DNA follows: TGTGCCAGCAGCTTAGATATGACTAGCGGAAGGGGACAGGGGGAGAGACTGTTTTTT. The V call is TRBV11-2, the J call TRBJ1-4, with 11 bases identical to TRBD1. This CDR3 is built from 19 residues. Germline V gene lookup returns CDR1 SGHAT and CDR2 FQNNGV. V lost 0 bases and J lost 13; bases outside the gene matches: 19.

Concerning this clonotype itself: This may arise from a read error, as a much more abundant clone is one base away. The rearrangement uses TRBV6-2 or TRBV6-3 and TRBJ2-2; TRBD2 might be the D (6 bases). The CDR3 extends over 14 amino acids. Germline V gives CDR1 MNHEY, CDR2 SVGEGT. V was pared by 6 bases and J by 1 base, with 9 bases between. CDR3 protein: CASRHSGNTGELFF. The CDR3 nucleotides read TGTGCCAGCAGGCATAGCGGGAACACCGGGGAGCTGTTTTTT.

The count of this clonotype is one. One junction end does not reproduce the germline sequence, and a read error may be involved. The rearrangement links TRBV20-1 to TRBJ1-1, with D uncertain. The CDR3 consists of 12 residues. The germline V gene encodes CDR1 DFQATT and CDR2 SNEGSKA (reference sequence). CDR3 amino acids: CSAILGSTEAFF. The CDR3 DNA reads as TGCAGTGCTATCTTGGGGAGCACTGAAGCTTTTTTT.

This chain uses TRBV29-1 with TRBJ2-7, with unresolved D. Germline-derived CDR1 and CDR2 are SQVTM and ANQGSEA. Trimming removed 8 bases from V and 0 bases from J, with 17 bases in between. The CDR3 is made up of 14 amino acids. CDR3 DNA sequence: TGCAGCTTAGGGCGCACCCTAAGCTCCTACGAGCAGTACTTC. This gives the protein CSLGRTLSSYEQYF.

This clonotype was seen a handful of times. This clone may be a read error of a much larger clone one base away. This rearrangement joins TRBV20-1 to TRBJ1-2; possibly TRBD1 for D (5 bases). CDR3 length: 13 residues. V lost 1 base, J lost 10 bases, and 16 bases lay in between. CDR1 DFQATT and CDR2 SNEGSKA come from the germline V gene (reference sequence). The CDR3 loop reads CSARVPGAVAYTF. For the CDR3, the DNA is TGCAGTGCTAGAGTCCCCGGGGCCGTAGCCTACACCTTC.

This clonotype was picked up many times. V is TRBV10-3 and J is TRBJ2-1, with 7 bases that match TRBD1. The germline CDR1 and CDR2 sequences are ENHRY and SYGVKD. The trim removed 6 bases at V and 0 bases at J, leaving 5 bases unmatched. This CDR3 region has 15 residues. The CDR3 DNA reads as TGTGCCATCAGAACTAGGGACAGCTCCTACAATGAGCAGTTCTTC. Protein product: CAIRTRDSSYNEQFF.

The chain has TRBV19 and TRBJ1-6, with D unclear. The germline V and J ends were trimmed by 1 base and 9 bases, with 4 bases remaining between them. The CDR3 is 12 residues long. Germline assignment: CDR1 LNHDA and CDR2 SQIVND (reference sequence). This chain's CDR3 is CASSIGGSPLHF. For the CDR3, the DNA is TGTGCCAGTAGTATAGGGGGTTCACCCCTCCACTTT.

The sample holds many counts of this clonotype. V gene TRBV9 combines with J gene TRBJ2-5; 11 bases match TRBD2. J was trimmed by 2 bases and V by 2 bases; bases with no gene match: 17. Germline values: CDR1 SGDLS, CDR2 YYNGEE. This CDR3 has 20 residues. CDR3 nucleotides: TGTGCCAGCAGCGTTGGACTAGCGGGTCCCCGGGGTGGGGGACAAGAGACCCAGTACTTC. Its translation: CASSVGLAGPRGGGQETQYF.